The 16 T cell receptor beta chains below were found in one sample sequenced in a study of technical replicates of blood from a few donors. Data came from immunoSEQ multiplex PCR; TCRdb stores just in-frame clones and leaves some out. The sample contains tens of thousands of clones, approximately 93% of which appear only once. Sequencing was carried out using T cells isolated from PBMCs. These receptors were taken from a human donor in good health.

The chain has TRBV7-6 and TRBJ1-5; weak D call: TRBD1 (5 bases). The ends were cut back, 1 base at V and 2 bases at J, with 12 bases in the middle. Germline CDR1 and CDR2: SGHVS and FNYEAQ. The CDR3 is 16 amino acids. CDR3 bases: TGTGCCAGCAGCTTAGAGGGCGGGACGCGCAATCAGCCCCAGCATTTT. It is translated as CASSLEGGTRNQPQHF.

The V call is TRBV19, the J call TRBJ2-1; TRBD2 matches 15 bases. Per the germline V gene, CDR1 is LNHDA and CDR2 is SQIVND (reference sequence). J gave up 1 base and V 3 bases, and 7 bases lay outside the gene matches. The CDR3 totals 19 residues. Here the CDR3 reads CASSIGLAGGPQSYNEQFF. As DNA, the CDR3 is TGTGCCAGTAGTATCGGACTAGCGGGAGGGCCGCAATCCTACAATGAGCAGTTCTTC.

This chain uses TRBV12-5 with TRBJ2-1, with 10 nucleotides matching TRBD2. The CDR3 spans 15 residues. Germline-derived CDR1 and CDR2 are LGHNT and FRNRAP. With V trimmed by 6 bases and J by 9 bases, 11 bases remained unmatched. CDR3 sequence (DNA): TGTGCTAGTGGCCAAGGTAGCGGGGGGCTGGTTGAGCAGTTCTTC. Translation: CASGQGSGGLVEQFF.

The chain is built from TRBV5-1 and TRBJ2-7; weak D call: TRBD1 (6 bases). CDR3 length equals 15 residues. V lost 3 bases to trimming and J lost 2 bases, with 15 bases between them. Looked up from germline, CDR1 is SGHRS and CDR2 is YFSETQ. This chain's CDR3 is CASSSLGQIAYEQYF. CDR3 nucleotides: TGCGCCAGCAGCTCCCTCGGACAGATCGCCTACGAGCAGTACTTC. Full variable domain (remainder filled in from reference TRBV5-1 and TRBJ2-7): KAGVTQTPRYLIKTRGQQVTLSCSPISGHRSVSWYQQTPGQGLQFLFEYFSETQRNKGNFPGRFSGRQFSNSRSEMNVSTLELGDSALYLCASSSLGQIAYEQYFGPGTRLTVT.

The V gene is TRBV18, the J gene TRBJ2-3, with TRBD2 identical over 9 bases. After removal of 3 bases from V and 1 base from J, the junction contained 2 bases not matched to a gene. The CDR3 contains 15 residues. Per germline, CDR1 KGHSH and CDR2 LQKENI. CDR3 protein: CASSPQREGTDTQYF. As DNA, the CDR3 is TGTGCCAGCTCACCCCAGCGGGAGGGCACAGATACGCAGTATTTT.

This clone was picked up a small number of times. V usage is TRBV5-4 and J usage is TRBJ1-1; D uncertain. The CDR3 has 16 amino acids. Trimming left V 4 bases short and J 1 base short, with 17 bases between. Germline CDR1 SGHNT, CDR2 YYREEE (reference sequence). CDR3 amino acids: CASSRPTGRENTEAFF. CDR3 sequence (DNA): TGTGCCAGCAGCCGACCCACCGGGAGAGAGAACACTGAAGCTTTCTTT.

The rearrangement uses TRBV5-1 and TRBJ2-5; TRBD1 might be the D (6 bases). This CDR3 is 12 amino acids long. Germline-derived CDR1 and CDR2 are SGHRS and YFSETQ. V lost 3 bases to trimming and J lost 3 bases, with 6 bases between them. The CDR3 nucleotides are TGCGCCAGCAGCTGGACAGAAGAGACCCAGTACTTC. Residues: CASSWTEETQYF.

This rearrangement joins TRBV7-9 to TRBJ2-1, with TRBD1 matching 7 bases. The CDR3 runs to 13 residues. Germline V gene data show CDR1 as SEHNR and CDR2 as FQNEAQ (reference sequence). V lost 5 bases, J lost 6 bases, and 4 bases stayed unmatched. The CDR3 DNA reads TGTGCCAGCAGCCCCACAGGGGTCAATGAGCAGTTCTTC. This gives the protein CASSPTGVNEQFF.

This chain uses TRBV30 with TRBJ2-1; maybe TRBD1 (5 bases). Trimming removed 4 bases from V and 5 bases from J, with 12 bases in between. The CDR3 contains 13 residues. Germline V gene lookup returns CDR1 GTSNPN and CDR2 SVGIG (reference sequence). The chain's CDR3 is CAWNRQYNNEQFF. In DNA, the CDR3 is TGTGCCTGGAACAGGCAGTACAACAATGAGCAGTTCTTC.

The gene calls are TRBV10-1 and TRBJ2-1, with 8 bases that match TRBD1. The J segment lost 7 bases and the V segment lost 7 bases, leaving 6 bases of the junction unmatched. Germline values: CDR1 WNHNN, CDR2 SYGVQD (reference sequence). The CDR3 consists of 13 residues. The CDR3 nucleotides read TGCGCCAGCACCTGGACAGGGTGGAATGAGCAGTTCTTC. Amino acid sequence: CASTWTGWNEQFF.

The rearrangement joins TRBV4-1 to TRBJ2-3; 11 bases agree with TRBD2. V lost 5 bases and J lost 3; bases outside the gene matches: 7. Per germline, CDR1 MGHRA and CDR2 YSYEKL. The CDR3 is 16 residues long. In nucleotides, the CDR3 is TGCGCCAGCAGCTCAACCTCTAGCGGGAGGACAGATACGCAGTATTTT. Its translation: CASSSTSSGRTDTQYF.

The CDR3 nucleotides are TGTGCCAGCAGTGAAGCGAAGCCGGGATTTACGCAGTATTTT. Encoded protein: CASSEAKPGFTQYF. The chain has TRBV6-1 and TRBJ2-3; D might be TRBD2 (5 bases). Trimming took off 0 bases at V and 8 bases at J, with 12 bases between the two ends. Germline-derived CDR1 and CDR2 are MNHNS and SASEGT. This CDR3 comprises 14 residues.

The chain joins TRBV28 to TRBJ1-5; no clear D. Deletions cut 8 bases from V and 1 base from J, with 6 bases between. CDR3 length: 12 residues. Germline CDR1 MDHEN, CDR2 SYDVKM. In nucleotides, the CDR3 is TGTGCCAGCGCGCTAAGCAATCAGCCCCAGCATTTT. Translation: CASALSNQPQHF.

The rearrangement uses TRBV25-1 and TRBJ1-1, with no clear D. Deletions cut 2 bases from V and 1 base from J, with 11 bases between. Germline V CDR1 and CDR2: MGHDK, SYGVNS. This CDR3 contains 15 residues. The CDR3 here is CASSEGREPNTEAFF. The CDR3 nucleotides read TGTGCCAGCAGTGAAGGGAGAGAACCGAACACTGAAGCTTTCTTT.

The gene calls are TRBV4-2 and TRBJ1-6; D ambiguous. The V end lost 4 bases, the J end lost 9 bases, and 16 bases lay between the germline ends. The CDR3 is 15 residues long. Germline V gene sequence: CDR1 LGHNA, CDR2 YNFKEQ. DNA for the CDR3: TGTGCCAGCAGCCCCAAGGGAGGAGGCTCTTCACCCCTCCACTTT. This encodes CASSPKGGGSSPLHF.

The rearrangement joins TRBV6-6 to TRBJ2-7, with D possibly matching TRBD1 (5 bases). V dropped 6 bases and J dropped 4 bases, with 10 bases sitting between them. This CDR3 region has 12 residues. Germline-derived CDR1 and CDR2 are MNHNY and SVGAGI (reference sequence). The CDR3 DNA sequence: TGTGCCAGCAGCCTTGACAGATACGAGCAGTACTTC. It translates to CASSLDRYEQYF.